The TCR beta chain described here comes from a study of T cells in Graves' hyperthyroidism and ophthalmopathy. Only a few counts were recorded for this clonotype. TCR beta CDR3 regions were amplified from RNA transcripts. TCR CDR3 regions were first amplified by RT-PCR with HTBI primers. From the multiplex PCR reads, TCRdb called clonotypes with MiXCR, one entry per CDR3 protein. Counted here are 750,000 to 950,000 distinct CDR3 sequences, 35% to 45% occurring once; the ten biggest clones make up approximately 8.7%. Trimming removed 5 bases from V and 5 bases from J; junction bases left unmatched: 9. The CDR3 consists of 15 residues. The germline CDR1 and CDR2 sequences are SEHNR and FQNEAQ (reference sequence).

Sequencing was performed on blood. This clonotype originated in a man aged 18 to 30 with Graves' hyperthyroidism. The chain carries TRBV7-9 and TRBJ2-5, with 9 nucleotides matching TRBD2. The CDR3 protein is CASSAASGGKETQYF. The CDR3 DNA reads as TGTGCCAGCAGCGCGGCCAGCGGGGGGAAGGAGACCCAGTACTTC.